The 29 T cell receptor beta chains presented below share a single source sample, sequenced in a study of cytomegalovirus exposure and HLA in healthy donors. 60 Vbeta and 13 Jbeta primers were used in PCR. This table comes from immunoSEQ multiplex PCR, and its TCRdb copy is limited to in-frame clones, with some not included. The data hold some 130,000 clones, with 55% to 75% observed a single time. The sequenced sample consisted of PBMCs. Source of these receptors: a human donor in good health.

This chain uses TRBV7-9 with TRBJ1-4, with 7 bases aligning to TRBD1. Germline lookup yields CDR1 SEHNR and CDR2 FQNEAQ (reference sequence). V gave up 5 bases and J gave up 7 bases; unmatched junction bases: 10. The CDR3 loop spans 15 amino acids. The CDR3 nucleotides read TGTGCCAGCAGCGAAGAGGACAGGCGGACTGAAAAACTGTTTTTT. This translates into CASSEEDRRTEKLFF. The full variable domain, with the rest looked up from reference TRBV7-9 and TRBJ1-4, is DTGVSQNPRHKITKRGQNVTFRCDPISEHNRLYWYRQTLGQGPEFLTYFQNEAQLEKSRLLSDRFSAERPKGSFSTLEIQRTEQGDSAMYLCASSEEDRRTEKLFFGSGTQLSVL.

The gene calls are TRBV10-3 and TRBJ2-4; 11 bases are a match to TRBD2. Germline loops: CDR1 ENHRY, CDR2 SYGVKD. The V and J ends lost 2 bases and 7 bases, in that order; junction bases with no gene match: 1. The CDR3 covers 14 residues. CDR3 protein: CAISETSGSNIQYF. The CDR3 region has the DNA TGTGCCATCAGTGAGACTAGCGGGAGCAACATTCAGTACTTC.

In regard to this clone: Other DNA sequences within the sample encode an identical CDR3. The chain employs TRBV19 and TRBJ2-7; 8 bases agree with TRBD1. Germline assignment: CDR1 LNHDA and CDR2 SQIVND (reference sequence). This CDR3 is built from 13 residues. V gave up 4 bases and J gave up 6 bases; unmatched junction bases: 5. The CDR3 DNA is TGTGCCAGTAGTACCTCCAGGGGGCGCGAGCAGTACTTC. Translating it yields CASSTSRGREQYF.

The chain joins TRBV6-5 to TRBJ1-2, with 8 bases lining up with TRBD1. The CDR3 contains 13 residues. CDR1 and CDR2 from the germline V gene are MNHEY and SVGAGI. V was clipped by 6 bases and J by 7 bases; unmatched bases: 7. Written as DNA, the CDR3 is TGTGCCAGCAGGGGGCAGGGGGCGCGTGGCTACACCTTC. This translates into CASRGQGARGYTF.

The rearrangement joins TRBV20-1 to TRBJ2-1; no reliable D call. The germline V gene has CDR1 DFQATT and CDR2 SNEGSKA (reference sequence). The CDR3 runs to 10 residues. The CDR3 region is CSPNYGEQFF. In nucleotides, the CDR3 is TGCAGCCCTAACTATGGTGAGCAGTTCTTC.

The chain is built from TRBV10-3 and TRBJ1-4; 9 nucleotides match TRBD1. The V segment lost 5 bases and the J segment 8 bases; nucleotides outside the gene matches: 6. This CDR3 comprises 14 residues. Germline assignment: CDR1 ENHRY and CDR2 SYGVKD. The CDR3 DNA reads as TGTGCCATCAGTCGGGACAGGGTAGGCGAAAAACTGTTTTTT. It is translated as CAISRDRVGEKLFF.

The chain employs TRBV7-2 and TRBJ2-7; TRBD2 matches 10 bases. Germline CDR1 reads SGHTA; CDR2 reads FQGNSA. The CDR3 runs 15 residues. J was trimmed by 0 bases and V by 5 bases; bases with no gene match: 4. For the CDR3, the DNA is TGTGCCAGCAGCCCTCCTAGCGGGAGCTCCTACGAGCAGTACTTC. It yields the protein CASSPPSGSSYEQYF.

This chain links TRBV2 with TRBJ2-7; D perhaps matches TRBD2 (6 bases). This CDR3 is 12 amino acids long. The ends were cut back, 7 bases at V and 6 bases at J, with 13 bases in the middle. Germline assignment: CDR1 SNHLY and CDR2 FYNNEI. CDR3 amino acids: CASTRGEAEQYF. In DNA, the CDR3 is TGTGCCAGCACCAGAGGGGAGGCCGAGCAGTACTTC.

The chain joins TRBV6-5 to TRBJ2-1; TRBD1 matches 8 bases. Germline CDR1 reads MNHEY; CDR2 reads SVGAGI. This CDR3 contains 16 residues. The trim removed 0 bases at V and 9 bases at J, leaving 10 bases unmatched. CDR3 region: CASSYSDPGQGAEQFF. The CDR3, as DNA: TGTGCCAGCAGTTACTCGGACCCTGGACAGGGTGCTGAGCAGTTCTTC.

The gene calls are TRBV7-2 and TRBJ2-4, with 14 bases aligning to TRBD2. Trimming at V came to 5 bases and at J to 8 bases, leaving 5 bases not matched to a gene. Germline V lookup: CDR1 SGHTA, CDR2 FQGNSA. The CDR3 totals 15 residues. CDR3 region: CASSPGLAGVYIQYF. The CDR3 DNA sequence: TGTGCCAGCAGCCCGGGACTAGCGGGAGTTTACATTCAGTACTTC.

V is TRBV10-3 and J is TRBJ2-5; D might be TRBD2 (7 bases). Trimming cost V 7 bases and J 5 bases, with 14 bases left between them. CDR3 length equals 13 residues. In germline, CDR1 is ENHRY, CDR2 SYGVKD. CDR3 DNA: TGTGCCATCATGCGGGGGCTAGGGGAGACCCAGTACTTC. Translated, it gives CAIMRGLGETQYF.

The chain joins TRBV7-2 to TRBJ2-5, with a tentative D call TRBD2 (5 bases). The CDR3 covers 12 residues. Trimming took off 5 bases at V and 5 bases at J, with 9 bases between the two ends. Germline CDR1 reads SGHTA; CDR2 reads FQGNSA. The CDR3 nucleotides read TGTGCCAGCAGCCACCCGGGGGAGACCCAGTACTTC. As protein: CASSHPGETQYF.

The chain joins TRBV10-2 to TRBJ2-7; the D is unclear. The CDR3 extends over 14 amino acids. Germline CDR1 and CDR2: WSHSY and SAAADI. The V and J ends lost 0 bases and 3 bases respectively, with 9 bases between them. CDR3 sequence reads: CASSESGNFYEQYF. In DNA form, the CDR3 reads TGCGCCAGCAGTGAGTCGGGCAACTTCTACGAGCAGTACTTC.

The rearrangement links TRBV9 to TRBJ2-1, with no clear D. V was shortened by 0 bases and J by 9 bases, with 7 bases between the two germline ends. Per the germline V gene, CDR1 is SGDLS and CDR2 is YYNGEE. CDR3 length equals 12 residues. The CDR3 spells CASSVAHSEQFF. As DNA, the CDR3 is TGTGCCAGCAGCGTAGCCCACAGTGAGCAGTTCTTC.

The chain links TRBV5-4 to TRBJ2-5; 9 positions match TRBD1. With the DNA end fitting TRBJ2-7 better, the J assignment may be wrong. Germline loops: CDR1 SGHNT, CDR2 YYREEE (reference sequence). This CDR3 spans 15 amino acids. The CDR3: CASSSGQGRPYEQYF. The CDR3 DNA is TGTGCCAGCAGCTCGGGACAGGGAAGACCCTACGAGCAGTACTTC.

This chain uses TRBV5-1 with TRBJ2-5; 7 bases fit TRBD1. The closer fit of TRBJ2-7 to the DNA end suggests the J call may be wrong. CDR1 and CDR2 from the germline V gene are SGHRS and YFSETQ. The CDR3 extends over 16 amino acids. The CDR3 loop is CASSPQRQGPSYEQYF. CDR3 in DNA: TGCGCCAGCAGCCCCCAAAGACAGGGTCCCTCCTACGAGCAGTACTTC.

The chain recombines TRBV6-5 with TRBJ2-7, with 8 bases identical to TRBD1. Trimming cost V 6 bases and J 1 base; bases outside gene matches: 5. The CDR3 extends over 14 amino acids. From germline, CDR1 is MNHEY and CDR2 SVGAGI. The CDR3 region has the DNA TGTGCCAGCAGAAACAGGGGGTCGTCCTACGAGCAGTACTTC. Residues: CASRNRGSSYEQYF.

To note about this clone: Other DNA sequences within the sample encode an identical CDR3. The J gene is TRBJ2-5, the V gene TRBV4-2; TRBD2 aligns across 10 bases. The CDR3 length is 15 residues. The trim removed 1 base at V and 1 base at J, leaving 0 bases unmatched. CDR1 is LGHNA and CDR2 is YNFKEQ in the germline V gene. This CDR3 reads CASSQGTSGQETQYF. The CDR3 nucleotides read TGTGCCAGCAGCCAAGGGACTAGCGGCCAAGAGACCCAGTACTTC.

This clone was detected only a few times. The gene calls are TRBV6-6 and TRBJ1-2; D might be TRBD1 (5 bases). The CDR3 is 14 residues long. V lost 2 bases and J 2 bases, leaving 9 bases between the germline ends. Germline assignment: CDR1 MNHNY and CDR2 SVGAGI (reference sequence). CDR3 region: CASSYGAENYGYTF. The CDR3 region has the DNA TGTGCCAGCAGTTACGGGGCAGAGAACTATGGCTACACCTTC.

The V gene is TRBV6-5, the J gene TRBJ1-1, with 8 bases fitting TRBD1. The germline V gene encodes CDR1 MNHEY and CDR2 SVGAGI. Trimming took 6 bases from V and 4 from J; bases not matched to a gene: 7. The CDR3 totals 14 residues. This chain's CDR3 is CASRHRGEGTEAFF. For the CDR3, the DNA is TGTGCCAGCAGACACAGGGGGGAGGGCACTGAAGCTTTCTTT.

Comments on this clone: A read error may produce the germline difference seen at one junction end. The chain couples TRBV25-1 to TRBJ2-1, with D maybe TRBD2 (6 bases). Germline V CDR1 and CDR2: MGHDK, SYGVNS. This CDR3 is built from 17 residues. CDR3 protein: CASSEPRRRDSNNEQFF. Here the CDR3 DNA reads TGTGCCAGCAGTGAACCTAGACGACGGGACTCCAACAATGAGCAGTTCTTC.

The rearrangement links TRBV27 to TRBJ2-7, with D perhaps TRBD1 (6 bases). V lost 3 bases to trimming and J lost 2 bases, with 14 bases between them. CDR3 length: 15 amino acids. CDR1 and CDR2 (germline): MNHEY, SMNVEV (reference sequence). The CDR3: CASSLRRQDTYEQYF. CDR3 sequence (DNA): TGTGCCAGCAGTTTGAGGAGACAGGATACCTACGAGCAGTACTTC.

The rearrangement links TRBV28 to TRBJ2-1, with TRBD2 matching 8 bases. With V trimmed by 7 bases and J by 2 bases, 4 bases remained unmatched. The CDR3 sequence is 14 residues long. Germline CDR1 and CDR2: MDHEN and SYDVKM. CDR3 in DNA: TGTGCCAGCATACCGGGACTAGCCTACAATGAGCAGTTCTTC. The encoded protein is CASIPGLAYNEQFF.

The V and J genes are TRBV7-2 and TRBJ2-7, with a tentative D call TRBD2 (5 bases). Germline V lookup: CDR1 SGHTA, CDR2 FQGNSA. The V gene lost 1 base and the J gene lost 2 bases, with 12 bases spanning the gap. There are 15 residues in the CDR3. The CDR3 spells CASSLGGLKTYEQYF. In DNA form, the CDR3 reads TGTGCCAGCAGCTTAGGAGGGTTAAAGACCTACGAGCAGTACTTC.

This clone was detected a few times. The rearrangement uses TRBV30 and TRBJ2-6, with D possibly TRBD2 on 5 matching bases. Trimming stripped 8 bases from V and 0 bases from J, with 8 bases between. The CDR3 runs to 13 residues. Germline V gene lookup returns CDR1 GTSNPN and CDR2 SVGIG (reference sequence). CDR3 bases: TGTGCCCGCGGGCTCTCTGGGGCCAACGTCCTGACTTTC. This gives the protein CARGLSGANVLTF.

V is TRBV30 and J is TRBJ1-1; the D gene is possibly TRBD1 (6 bases). The V gene's germline CDR1 is GTSNPN and CDR2 SVGIG (reference sequence). The CDR3 contains 15 residues. The V and J ends lost 4 bases and 3 bases respectively, with 18 bases between them. The CDR3 here is CAWIGGLGRDTEAFF. CDR3 bases: TGTGCCTGGATCGGGGGCTTAGGGAGGGACACTGAAGCTTTCTTT. Combining the CDR3 with reference TRBV30 and TRBJ1-1 gives the whole variable domain SQTIHQWPATLVQPVGSPLSLECTVEGTSNPNLYWYRQAAGRGLQLLFYSVGIGQISSEVPQNLSASRPQDRQFILSSKKLLLSDSGFYLCAWIGGLGRDTEAFFGQGTRLTVV.

The chain is built from TRBV4-2 and TRBJ2-3, with D perhaps TRBD2 (6 bases). V was pared by 1 base and J by 2 bases, with 7 bases between. Germline CDR1 is LGHNA and CDR2 is YNFKEQ. The CDR3 loop spans 14 amino acids. The CDR3 region is CASSQGRDTDTQYF. The CDR3 DNA is TGTGCCAGCAGCCAAGGGCGGGACACAGATACGCAGTATTTT.

The chain links TRBV7-3 to TRBJ2-2; 8 nucleotides line up with TRBD1. Germline loops: CDR1 SGHTA, CDR2 FQGTGA. The J segment lost 5 bases and the V segment lost 2 bases, leaving 10 bases of the junction unmatched. The CDR3 runs to 17 residues. CDR3 DNA: TGTGCCAGCAGCTTAGGGGCAGGACAGGGAAGGACCGGGGAGCTGTTTTTT. It translates to CASSLGAGQGRTGELFF.

J is TRBJ1-1 and V is TRBV9; TRBD1 matches at 7 bases. J was trimmed by 5 bases and V by 4 bases; bases with no gene match: 5. CDR1 and CDR2 (germline): SGDLS, YYNGEE. The CDR3 has 13 amino acids. The chain's CDR3 is CASSITGETEAFF. The CDR3 DNA sequence: TGTGCCAGCAGCATTACAGGGGAGACTGAAGCTTTCTTT.